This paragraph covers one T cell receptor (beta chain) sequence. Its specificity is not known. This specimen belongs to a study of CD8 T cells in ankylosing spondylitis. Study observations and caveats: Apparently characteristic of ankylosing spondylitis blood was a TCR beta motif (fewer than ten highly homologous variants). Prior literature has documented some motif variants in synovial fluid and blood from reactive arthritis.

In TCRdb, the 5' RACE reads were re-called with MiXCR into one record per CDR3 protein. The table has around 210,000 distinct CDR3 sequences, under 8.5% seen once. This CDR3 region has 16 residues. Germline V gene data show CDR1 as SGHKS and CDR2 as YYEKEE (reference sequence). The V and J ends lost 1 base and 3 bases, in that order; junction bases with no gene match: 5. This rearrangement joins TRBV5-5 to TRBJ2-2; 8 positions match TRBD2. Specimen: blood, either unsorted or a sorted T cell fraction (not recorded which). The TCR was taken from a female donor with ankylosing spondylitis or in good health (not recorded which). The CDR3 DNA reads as TGTGCCAGCAGCTTGATCGGGAGGGTCGACACCGGGGAGCTGTTTTTT. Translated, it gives CASSLIGRVDTGELFF.